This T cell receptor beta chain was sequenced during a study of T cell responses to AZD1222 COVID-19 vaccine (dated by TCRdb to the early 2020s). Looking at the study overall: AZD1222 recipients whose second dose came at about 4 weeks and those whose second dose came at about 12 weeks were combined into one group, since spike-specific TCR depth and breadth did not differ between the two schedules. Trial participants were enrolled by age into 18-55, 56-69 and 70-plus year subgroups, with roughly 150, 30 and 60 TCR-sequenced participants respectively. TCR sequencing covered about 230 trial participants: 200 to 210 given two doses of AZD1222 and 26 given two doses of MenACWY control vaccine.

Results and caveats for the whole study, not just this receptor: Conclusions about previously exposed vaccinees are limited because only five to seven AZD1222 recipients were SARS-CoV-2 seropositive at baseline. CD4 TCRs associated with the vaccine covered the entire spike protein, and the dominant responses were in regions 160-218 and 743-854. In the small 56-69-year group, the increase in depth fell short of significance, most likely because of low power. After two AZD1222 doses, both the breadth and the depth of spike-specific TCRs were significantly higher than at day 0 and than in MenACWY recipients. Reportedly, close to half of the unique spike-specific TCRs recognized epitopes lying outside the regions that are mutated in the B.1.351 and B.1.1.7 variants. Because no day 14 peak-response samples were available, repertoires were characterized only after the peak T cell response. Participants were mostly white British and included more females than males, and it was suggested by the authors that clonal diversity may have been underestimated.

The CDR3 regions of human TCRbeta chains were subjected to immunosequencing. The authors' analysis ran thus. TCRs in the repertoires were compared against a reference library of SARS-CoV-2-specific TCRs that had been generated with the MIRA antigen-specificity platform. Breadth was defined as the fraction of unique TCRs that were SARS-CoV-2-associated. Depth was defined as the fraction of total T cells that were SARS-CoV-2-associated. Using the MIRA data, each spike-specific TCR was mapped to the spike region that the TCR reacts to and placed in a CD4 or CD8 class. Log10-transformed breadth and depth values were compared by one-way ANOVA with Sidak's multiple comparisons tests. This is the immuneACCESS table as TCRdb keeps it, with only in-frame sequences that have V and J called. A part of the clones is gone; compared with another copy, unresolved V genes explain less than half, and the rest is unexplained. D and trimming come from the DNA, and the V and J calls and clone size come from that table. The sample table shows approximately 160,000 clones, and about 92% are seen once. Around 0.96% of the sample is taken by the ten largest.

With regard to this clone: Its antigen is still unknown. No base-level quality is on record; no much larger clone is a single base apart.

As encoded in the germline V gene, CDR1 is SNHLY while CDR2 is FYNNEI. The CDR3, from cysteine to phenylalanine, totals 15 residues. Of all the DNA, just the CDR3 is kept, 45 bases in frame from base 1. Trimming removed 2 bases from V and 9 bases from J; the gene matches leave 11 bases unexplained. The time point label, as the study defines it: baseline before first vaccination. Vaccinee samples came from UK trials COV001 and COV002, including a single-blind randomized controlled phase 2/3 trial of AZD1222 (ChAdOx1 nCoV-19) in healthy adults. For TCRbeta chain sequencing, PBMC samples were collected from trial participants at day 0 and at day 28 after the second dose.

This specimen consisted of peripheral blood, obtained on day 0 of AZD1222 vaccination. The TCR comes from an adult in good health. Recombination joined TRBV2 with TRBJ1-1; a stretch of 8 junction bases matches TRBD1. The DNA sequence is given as TGTGCCAGCAGTGAATGGACAGGGAAATTAAAAAAAGCTTTCTTT. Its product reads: CASSEWTGKLKKAFF. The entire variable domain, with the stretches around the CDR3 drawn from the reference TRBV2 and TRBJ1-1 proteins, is EPEVTQTPSHQVTQMGQEVILRCVPISNHLYFYWYRQILGQKVEFLVSFYNNEISEKSEIFDDQFSVERPDGSNFTLKIRSTKLEDSAMYFCASSEWTGKLKKAFFGQGTRLTVV.